The entry that follows covers one T cell receptor (beta chain) sequence. These data come from a study of blood T cell repertoires in COVID-19. Overall study: The samples span acute and convalescent COVID-19 from the United States, Italy and Spain. Sample material is recorded as cDNA or gDNA derived from T cells, B-cell-depleted T cells, or PBMCs.

This table comes from immunoSEQ multiplex PCR, and its TCRdb copy is limited to in-frame clones, with some not included. The data show about 310,000 clones, with around 89% seen just once and 8% to 10% held by the top ten. Cohort 3 donors counted as recovered after two negative PCRs, clearance, or resolved symptoms. V shed 6 bases and J 0 bases; nucleotides not matched to a gene: 8. The CDR3 has 15 amino acids. The germline V gene has CDR1 SGHTA and CDR2 FQGNSA. Sequencing input: PBMCs or T cells enriched from blood (not recorded which). The chain uses TRBV7-2 and TRBJ2-7; 7 bases line up with TRBD1. This TCR derives from a woman in her 40s who had recovered from COVID-19. The CDR3 sequence: CASRLSGGSSYEQYF. CDR3 sequence (DNA): TGTGCCAGCAGGTTATCAGGGGGTAGCTCCTACGAGCAGTACTTC.